One TCR beta chain is described in this entry. This CDR3 spans 13 amino acids. Trimming took 0 bases from V and 4 from J; bases not matched to a gene: 0. Per germline, CDR1 SGHTS and CDR2 YDEGEE. This sample is part of a study of blood T cell repertoires in COVID-19. For the study at large: Samples representing acute and convalescent COVID-19 were sourced from the United States, Italy and Spain. In each case, the material was cDNA or gDNA derived from T cells, B-cell-depleted T cells, or PBMCs.

Original handling: Researchers report that nucleated cell counts were estimated from reference gene primer amplification. The assay was immunoSEQ multiplex PCR, and TCRdb's table has in-frame clones only and misses some. The V and J calls and clone size are taken from that table; D and trimming were inferred from the DNA. Altogether about 70,000 clones are present, roughly 76% being singletons, with the ten largest covering more than 20%. The specimen sequenced was peripheral blood. The gene calls are TRBV5-8 and TRBJ1-1, with TRBD1 matching 7 bases. The receptor was isolated from a woman between 70 and 85 years old with acute or convalescent COVID-19. Here the CDR3 DNA reads TGTGCCAGCAGCTTGGACAGGGGCACTGAAGCTTTCTTT. As protein: CASSLDRGTEAFF.